The rows below give T cell receptor beta chains drawn from one sample of a study of blood T cell repertoires in COVID-19. Data came from immunoSEQ multiplex PCR; TCRdb stores just in-frame clones and leaves some out. Of 150,000 to 200,000 clones listed, approximately 87% were seen once; the top ten hold 6.5% to 8%. The specimen sequenced was PBMCs or T cells enriched from blood (not recorded which). Source of these receptors: a woman aged 50 to 65 who had recovered from COVID-19. Each CDR3 is given with its conserved first and last residue. A D gene is named only where the DNA matches it firmly. Some rows mark clone size as missing; the rest say once, few, many or name a class of expanded clone.

clone_size,j_call,v_call,d_call,cdr3_nt,cdr3_aa
NA,TRBJ1-2,TRBV6-4,NA,TGTGCCAGCAGTGCCGAGCAGGGGAACTATGGCTACACCTTC,CASSAEQGNYGYTF
NA,TRBJ2-5,TRBV12-5,TRBD2,TGTGCTAGTGGTTTGGTAGGTGCGGGGGGCGCACTCGGGACCCAGTACTTC,CASGLVGAGGALGTQYF
NA,TRBJ2-5,TRBV2,NA,TGTGCCAGCCGTATAGCGTTAGGAGGAGAGACCCAGTACTTC,CASRIALGGETQYF
NA,TRBJ1-1,TRBV5-1,NA,TGCGCCAGCAGCACCTCGACGGGGAACACTGAAGCTTTCTTT,CASSTSTGNTEAFF
NA,TRBJ1-1,TRBV6-5,NA,TGTGCCAGCAGACGCCGGACAAACATGAACACTGAAGCTTTCTTT,CASRRRTNMNTEAFF
NA,TRBJ2-7,TRBV6-5,NA,TGTGCCAGCAGCGACAGCCGTCTATCCTACGAGCAGTACTTC,CASSDSRLSYEQYF
NA,TRBJ2-3,TRBV18,TRBD1,TGTGCCAGCTCACCCGGGACAGGGGCAGATACGCAGTATTTT,CASSPGTGADTQYF
NA,TRBJ2-7,TRBV14,TRBD1,TGTGCCAGCAGCCAACGCCGGGACAGCTACGAGCAGTACTTC,CASSQRRDSYEQYF
NA,TRBJ2-7,TRBV19,NA,TGTGCCAGTAGTCTACTCCGGGGGGCCCCCTACGAGCAGTACTTC,CASSLLRGAPYEQYF
NA,TRBJ2-2,TRBV9,TRBD1,TGTGCCAGCAGCCCCCCGTCTCGGACAGGTCGCCCTACCGAGGAGCTGTTTTTT,CASSPPSRTGRPTEELFF
NA,TRBJ1-4,TRBV2,NA,TGTGCCAGCAGTGGACACAAGACAGCGCTGTTTTTT,CASSGHKTALFF
NA,TRBJ1-1,TRBV5-1,NA,TGCGCCAGCAGCTCTCTCCTGAACACTGAAGCTTTCTTT,CASSSLLNTEAFF
few,TRBJ2-7,TRBV7-2,TRBD1,TGTGCCAGCAGCTTAGAGGGACAGGGCCTCTACGAGCAGTACTTC,CASSLEGQGLYEQYF
NA,TRBJ2-5,TRBV3-1/TRBV3-2,TRBD2,TGTGCCAGCAGGAGAGGTCCGGGACTAGGACAAGAGACCCAGTACTTC,CASRRGPGLGQETQYF
NA,TRBJ2-2,TRBV5-1,NA,TGCGCCAGCAGAGAACAATTTGGCGGGGAGCTGTTTTTT,CASREQFGGELFF
NA,TRBJ1-1,TRBV7-2,TRBD1,TGTGCCAGCAGCTTAGGGACAGGGAACACTGAAGCTTTCTTT,CASSLGTGNTEAFF
NA,TRBJ2-3,TRBV2,TRBD2,TGTGCCAGCGGGCCTAGCGGGACAGATACGCAGTATTTT,CASGPSGTDTQYF
NA,TRBJ2-5,TRBV5-1,NA,TGCGCCAGCAGCTTGTCGGGACGGAGGGAAGAGACCCAGTACTTC,CASSLSGRREETQYF
NA,TRBJ2-6,TRBV2,NA,TGTGCCAGCAAGGGTGGGGCCTCTGGGGCCAACGTCCTGACTTTC,CASKGGASGANVLTF
NA,TRBJ2-7,TRBV27,TRBD1,TGTGCCAGCAGTTTACTGGGACAGTCCTACGAGCAGTACTTC,CASSLLGQSYEQYF
NA,TRBJ2-7,TRBV19,TRBD2,TGTGCCAGTAGGGCCAGCGGGGGGCGTTCCTACGAGCAGTACTTC,CASRASGGRSYEQYF
NA,TRBJ1-2,TRBV27,TRBD1,TGTGCCAGCAGCTCCCAGGGGGCGGTGGGGAATGGCTACACCTTC,CASSSQGAVGNGYTF
NA,TRBJ1-1,TRBV20-1,NA,TGCAGTGCTAGTGGAGTGAACACTGAAGCTTTCTTT,CSASGVNTEAFF
NA,TRBJ1-2,TRBV3-1/TRBV3-2,TRBD1,TGTGCCAGCAGCCAAGTTGACAGGGGGGACTATGGCTACACCTTC,CASSQVDRGDYGYTF
NA,TRBJ1-6,TRBV4-3,NA,TGCGCCAGCAGCCAAGACAGGTTGTCTTATAATTCACCCCTCCACTTT,CASSQDRLSYNSPLHF
NA,TRBJ1-4,TRBV4-3,TRBD1,TGCGCCAGCAGCCAAGAGAGGCAGGGGGCGCCAGGAAAACTGTTTTTT,CASSQERQGAPGKLFF
NA,TRBJ1-1,TRBV6-1,NA,TGTGCCAGCAGTGATCCGAGGACAGATACGAACACTGAAGCTTTCTTT,CASSDPRTDTNTEAFF
NA,TRBJ1-2,TRBV18,NA,TGTGCCAGCTCACCACAGACAGAATATGGCTACACCTTC,CASSPQTEYGYTF
NA,TRBJ2-7,TRBV11-2,TRBD2,TGTGCCAGCAGCCCCATTGGCGGGGGGGCTTACGAGCAGTACTTC,CASSPIGGGAYEQYF
NA,TRBJ1-2,TRBV11-2,TRBD1,TGTGCCAGCAGCTTAGCCGACAGGGGGGGCTATGGCTACACCTTC,CASSLADRGGYGYTF
NA,TRBJ2-5,TRBV6-4,TRBD2,TGTGCCAGCAGTGACGTCGGCGGGGGGGCAAGAGGGTACCAAGAGACCCAGTACTTC,CASSDVGGGARGYQETQYF
NA,TRBJ1-2,TRBV30,TRBD1,TGTGCCTGGAGTCCTACCAGGGGGCGCGGCTATGGCTACACCTTC,CAWSPTRGRGYGYTF
NA,TRBJ1-5,TRBV4-2,TRBD1,TGTGCCAGCAGCCAATACAACTCAGGGGGCTCGTATCAGCCCCAGCATTTT,CASSQYNSGGSYQPQHF
few,TRBJ1-1,TRBV7-3,NA,TGTGCCAGCAGCTTATACGGGAACACTGAAGCTTTCTTT,CASSLYGNTEAFF
NA,TRBJ2-1,TRBV24-1,TRBD1,TGTGCCACCAGTGACTTACAGGGGGCGAATGAGCAGTTCTTC,CATSDLQGANEQFF
once,TRBJ1-2,TRBV7-2,NA,TGTGCCAGCAGCCCTCGCGGCGGTGCCGTTTATGGCTACACCTTC,CASSPRGGAVYGYTF
NA,TRBJ1-2,TRBV7-3,NA,TGTGCCAGCAGCCCAGGGTTGTCGCTCGGCTACACCTTC,CASSPGLSLGYTF
NA,TRBJ1-1,TRBV6-5,NA,TGTGCCAGCAGTCCTCGGGACTCCTACACTGAAGCTTTCTTT,CASSPRDSYTEAFF
NA,TRBJ2-3,TRBV5-1,TRBD2,TGCGCCAGCAGCGTCGCGGGGGTACACACAGATACGCAGTATTTT,CASSVAGVHTDTQYF